This T cell receptor (beta chain) was recorded in a study of Ad26.COV2.S vaccination and SARS-CoV-2 variants. Regarding treatment: over 15 received Ad26.COV2.S at low or high dose, single or two shots; 5 received placebo; per-sample allocation not given. Specimens were obtained on day 63 following the first vaccine or placebo injection. CDR3 length: 13 residues. The germline CDR1 and CDR2 sequences are LNHDA and SQIVND (reference sequence). J was trimmed by 4 bases and V by 9 bases; bases with no gene match: 4. Libraries were prepared by immunoSEQ multiplex PCR; TCRdb keeps only in-frame clonotypes and omits some of them. The sample carries 350,000 to 500,000 clones, more than 75% recorded once.

V is TRBV19 and J is TRBJ1-2; 11 positions match TRBD1. This specimen consisted of peripheral blood, obtained in a trial of Ad26.COV2.S vaccine versus placebo. The source of this sequence is a person aged 18 to 59 who received the Ad26.COV2.S COVID-19 vaccine or a placebo. CDR3 nucleotides: TGTGCCAGCGGGACAGGGGGAGTCTATGGCTACACCTTC. Amino acid sequence: CASGTGGVYGYTF.